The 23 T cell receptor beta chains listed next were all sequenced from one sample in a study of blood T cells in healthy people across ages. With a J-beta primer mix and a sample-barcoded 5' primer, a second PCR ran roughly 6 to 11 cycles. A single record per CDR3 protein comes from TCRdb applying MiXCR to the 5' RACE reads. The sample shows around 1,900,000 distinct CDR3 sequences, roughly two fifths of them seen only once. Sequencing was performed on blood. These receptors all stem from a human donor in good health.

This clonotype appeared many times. The DNA for the CDR3 is TGTGCCAGCAGCTTAGGCCTGACCCAGTACTTC. Its protein is CASSLGLTQYF. The genes are TRBV5-6 and TRBJ2-5; D gene unclear. The CDR3 spans 11 residues. Germline V gene sequence: CDR1 SGHDT, CDR2 YYEEEE. Trimming removed 2 bases from V and 7 bases from J, with 6 bases in between.

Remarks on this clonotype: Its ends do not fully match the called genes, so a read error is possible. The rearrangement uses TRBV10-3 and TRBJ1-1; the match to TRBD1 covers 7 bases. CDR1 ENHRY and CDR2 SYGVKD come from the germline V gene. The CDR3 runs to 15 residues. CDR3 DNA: TGTACCATCAGTGATGTAGGGACAGCTTACACTGAAGCTTTCTTT. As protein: CTISDVGTAYTEAFF.

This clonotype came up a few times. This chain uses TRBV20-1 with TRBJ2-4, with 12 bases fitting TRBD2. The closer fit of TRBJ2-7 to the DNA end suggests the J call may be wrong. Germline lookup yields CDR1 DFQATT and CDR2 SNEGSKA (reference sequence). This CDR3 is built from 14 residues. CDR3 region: CSASQGLAGVEQYF. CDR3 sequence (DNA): TGCAGTGCTAGTCAGGGACTAGCGGGCGTCGAGCAGTACTTC.

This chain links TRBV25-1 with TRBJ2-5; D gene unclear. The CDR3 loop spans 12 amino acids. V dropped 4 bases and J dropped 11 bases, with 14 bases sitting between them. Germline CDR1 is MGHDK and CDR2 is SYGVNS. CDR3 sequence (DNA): TGTGCCAGCAGTGCCAGGAACAATGAGCAGTACTTC. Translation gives CASSARNNEQYF.

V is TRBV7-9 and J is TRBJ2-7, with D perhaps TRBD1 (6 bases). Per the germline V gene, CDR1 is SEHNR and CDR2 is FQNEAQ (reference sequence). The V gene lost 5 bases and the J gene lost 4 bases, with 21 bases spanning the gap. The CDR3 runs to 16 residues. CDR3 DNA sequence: TGTGCCAGCAGCACCTCCGGGACACCAGAACCTTACGAGCAGTACTTC. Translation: CASSTSGTPEPYEQYF.

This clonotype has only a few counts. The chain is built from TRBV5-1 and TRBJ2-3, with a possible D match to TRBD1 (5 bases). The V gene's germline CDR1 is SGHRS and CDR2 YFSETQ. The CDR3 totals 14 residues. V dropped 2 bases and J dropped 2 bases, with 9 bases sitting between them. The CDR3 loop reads CASSFGAPTDTQYF. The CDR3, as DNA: TGCGCCAGCAGCTTTGGGGCTCCCACAGATACGCAGTATTTT.

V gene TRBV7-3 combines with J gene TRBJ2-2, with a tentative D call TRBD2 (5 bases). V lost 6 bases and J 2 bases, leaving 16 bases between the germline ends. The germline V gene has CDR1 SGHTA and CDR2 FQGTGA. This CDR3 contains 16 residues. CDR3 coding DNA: TGTGCCAGCAGTTCGGACTGGACGGGCAACACCGGGGAGCTGTTTTTT. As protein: CASSSDWTGNTGELFF.

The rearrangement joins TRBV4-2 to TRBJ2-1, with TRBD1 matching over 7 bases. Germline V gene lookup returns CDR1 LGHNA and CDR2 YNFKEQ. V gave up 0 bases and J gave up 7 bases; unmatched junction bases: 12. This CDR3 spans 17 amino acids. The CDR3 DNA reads TGTGCCAGCAGCCAAGACGAGGTGAGGGGGCTCGGGAATGAGCAGTTCTTC. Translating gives CASSQDEVRGLGNEQFF.

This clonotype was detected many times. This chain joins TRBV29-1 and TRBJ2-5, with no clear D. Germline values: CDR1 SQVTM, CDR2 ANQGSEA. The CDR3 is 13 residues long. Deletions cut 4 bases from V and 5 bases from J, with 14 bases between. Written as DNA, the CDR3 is TGCAGCGTTGGCTTGCTCCTTTGGGAGACCCAGTACTTC. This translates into CSVGLLLWETQYF.

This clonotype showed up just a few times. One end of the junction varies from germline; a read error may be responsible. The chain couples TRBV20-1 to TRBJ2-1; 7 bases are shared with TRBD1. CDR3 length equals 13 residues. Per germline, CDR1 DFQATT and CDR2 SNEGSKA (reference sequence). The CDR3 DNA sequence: TGCAGTGCTAGACTACAGGGGCACAACGAGCAGTTCTTC. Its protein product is CSARLQGHNEQFF.

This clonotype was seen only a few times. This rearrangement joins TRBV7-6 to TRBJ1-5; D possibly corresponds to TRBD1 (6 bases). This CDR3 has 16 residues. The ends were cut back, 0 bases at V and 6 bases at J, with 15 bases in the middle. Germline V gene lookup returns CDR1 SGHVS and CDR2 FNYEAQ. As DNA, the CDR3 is TGTGCCAGCAGCTTAGCGGGGGGCAGGGTTGGTCAGCCCCAGCATTTT. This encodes CASSLAGGRVGQPQHF.

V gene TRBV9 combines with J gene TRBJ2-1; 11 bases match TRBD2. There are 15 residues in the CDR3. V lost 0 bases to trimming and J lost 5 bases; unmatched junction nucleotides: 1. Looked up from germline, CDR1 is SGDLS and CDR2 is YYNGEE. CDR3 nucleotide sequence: TGTGCCAGCAGCGTAGTTAGCGGGGGGGACAATGAGCAGTTCTTC. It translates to CASSVVSGGDNEQFF.

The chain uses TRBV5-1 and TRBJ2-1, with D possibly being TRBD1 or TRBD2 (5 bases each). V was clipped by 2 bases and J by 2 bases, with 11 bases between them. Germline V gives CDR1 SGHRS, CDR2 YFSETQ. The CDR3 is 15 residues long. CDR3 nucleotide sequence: TGCGCCAGCAGCTTCGGGACCTCACCCTACAATGAGCAGTTCTTC. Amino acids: CASSFGTSPYNEQFF.

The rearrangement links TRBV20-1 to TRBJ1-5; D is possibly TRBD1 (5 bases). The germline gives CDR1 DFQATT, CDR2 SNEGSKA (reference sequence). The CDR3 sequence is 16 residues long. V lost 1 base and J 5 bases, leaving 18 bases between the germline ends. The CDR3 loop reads CSARVEFEGPDQPQHF. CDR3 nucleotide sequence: TGCAGTGCTAGAGTTGAGTTCGAGGGACCGGATCAGCCCCAGCATTTT.

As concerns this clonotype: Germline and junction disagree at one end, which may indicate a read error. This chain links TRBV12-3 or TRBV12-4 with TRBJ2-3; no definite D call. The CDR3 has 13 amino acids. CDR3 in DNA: TGTGCCAGCGGGTTGAGTAGGGCAGATGCGCAGTATTTT. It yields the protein CASGLSRADAQYF.

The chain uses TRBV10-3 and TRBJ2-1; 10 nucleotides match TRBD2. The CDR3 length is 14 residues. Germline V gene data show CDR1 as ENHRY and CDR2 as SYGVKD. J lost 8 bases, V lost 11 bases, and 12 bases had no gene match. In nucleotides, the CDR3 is TGTGCCTCGGGACTAGCGCGGGAAGGGGATGAGCAGTTCTTC. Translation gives CASGLAREGDEQFF.

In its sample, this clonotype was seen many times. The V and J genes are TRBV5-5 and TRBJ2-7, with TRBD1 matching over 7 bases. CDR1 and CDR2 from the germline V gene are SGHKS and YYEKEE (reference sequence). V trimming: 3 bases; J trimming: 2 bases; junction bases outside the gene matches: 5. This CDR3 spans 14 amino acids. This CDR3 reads CASSYRQGPYEQYF. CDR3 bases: TGTGCCAGCAGCTATAGACAGGGTCCCTACGAGCAGTACTTC.

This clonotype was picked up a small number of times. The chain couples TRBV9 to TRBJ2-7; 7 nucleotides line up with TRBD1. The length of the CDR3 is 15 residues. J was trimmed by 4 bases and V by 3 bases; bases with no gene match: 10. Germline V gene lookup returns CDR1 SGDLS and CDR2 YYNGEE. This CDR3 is CASSDLADRVYEQYF. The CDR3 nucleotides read TGTGCCAGCAGCGACCTAGCCGACAGGGTTTACGAGCAGTACTTC.

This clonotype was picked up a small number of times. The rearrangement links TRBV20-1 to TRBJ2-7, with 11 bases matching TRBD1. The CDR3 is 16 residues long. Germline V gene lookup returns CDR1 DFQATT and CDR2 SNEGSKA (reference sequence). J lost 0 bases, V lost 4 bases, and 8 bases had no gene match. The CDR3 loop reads CSATQRDRGFSYEQYF. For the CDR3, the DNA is TGCAGTGCTACCCAAAGGGACAGGGGGTTCTCCTACGAGCAGTACTTC.

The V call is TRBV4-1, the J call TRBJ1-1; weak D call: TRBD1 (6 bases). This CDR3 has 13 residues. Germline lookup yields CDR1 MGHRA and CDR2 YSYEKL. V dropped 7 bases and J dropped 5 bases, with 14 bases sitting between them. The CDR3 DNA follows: TGCGCCAGCAACCAGTTCAGGGGAACTGAAGCTTTCTTT. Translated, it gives CASNQFRGTEAFF.

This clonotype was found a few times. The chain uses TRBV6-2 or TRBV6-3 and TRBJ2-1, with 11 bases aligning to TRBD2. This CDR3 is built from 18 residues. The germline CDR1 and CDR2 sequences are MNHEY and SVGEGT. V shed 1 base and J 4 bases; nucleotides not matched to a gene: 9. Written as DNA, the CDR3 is TGTGCCAGCAGTTACTTGATAGCGGGGGGGCCTTTGTACAATGAGCAGTTCTTC. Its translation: CASSYLIAGGPLYNEQFF.

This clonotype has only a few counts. This CDR3 is CASSLDTVSHEQYF. The CDR3 region has the DNA TGTGCCAGCAGCTTAGATACAGTTTCCCACGAGCAGTACTTC. The rearrangement uses TRBV7-2 and TRBJ2-7, with D hard to call. Trimming stripped 1 base from V and 5 bases from J, with 12 bases between. Germline CDR1 SGHTA, CDR2 FQGNSA. The CDR3 runs to 14 residues.

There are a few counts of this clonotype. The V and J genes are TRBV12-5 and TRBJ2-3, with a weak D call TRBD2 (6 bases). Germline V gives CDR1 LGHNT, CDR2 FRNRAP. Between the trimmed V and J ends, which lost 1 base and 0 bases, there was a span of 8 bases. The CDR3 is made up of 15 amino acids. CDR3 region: CASGLGGTSTDTQYF. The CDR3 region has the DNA TGTGCTAGTGGTTTGGGCGGGACTAGCACAGATACGCAGTATTTT. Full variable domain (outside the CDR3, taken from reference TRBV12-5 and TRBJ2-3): DARVTQTPRHKVTEMGQEVTMRCQPILGHNTVFWYRQTMMQGLELLAYFRNRAPLDDSGMPKDRFSAEMPDATLATLKIQPSEPRDSAVYFCASGLGGTSTDTQYFGPGTRLTVL.